These 18 T cell receptor beta chains share one sample of origin, sequenced in a study of T cell changes during pregnancy in multiple sclerosis. Data came from immunoSEQ multiplex PCR; TCRdb stores just in-frame clones and leaves some out. The top ten hold around 8.1% of the sample, which has over 35,000 clones, almost 95% seen once. The sample was CD8+ T cells from peripheral blood mononuclear cells, taken in the third trimester of pregnancy. These receptors came from a female donor with multiple sclerosis, enrolled in a pregnancy study.

This clone was counted a single time. The rearrangement joins TRBV5-4 to TRBJ2-7, with D perhaps matching TRBD2 (6 bases). Trimming left V 6 bases short and J 4 bases short, with 8 bases between. In germline, CDR1 is SGHNT, CDR2 YYREEE (reference sequence). There are 11 residues in the CDR3. This CDR3 reads CASTEGYEQYF. The CDR3 nucleotides read TGTGCCAGCACGGAGGGGTACGAGCAGTACTTC.

With regard to this clone: At the DNA level, this CDR3 is encoded by other sequences in the same sample as well. The chain is built from TRBV19 and TRBJ2-7; TRBD2 aligns across 8 bases. With 3 bases clipped from V and 4 bases from J, the junction kept 2 bases outside the gene matches. Germline lookup yields CDR1 LNHDA and CDR2 SQIVND (reference sequence). The CDR3 consists of 13 residues. CDR3: CASSIGGGYEQYF. CDR3 in DNA: TGTGCCAGTAGTATCGGGGGGGGATACGAGCAGTACTTC.

The chain links TRBV19 to TRBJ2-4; D gene uncertain. V was clipped by 0 bases and J by 7 bases, with 10 bases between them. Per germline, CDR1 LNHDA and CDR2 SQIVND (reference sequence). This CDR3 has 14 residues. The CDR3 loop is CASSIDLGWNIQYF. CDR3 sequence (DNA): TGTGCCAGTAGTATAGATCTGGGCTGGAACATTCAGTACTTC.

V gene TRBV19 combines with J gene TRBJ2-1, with unresolved D. Germline values: CDR1 LNHDA, CDR2 SQIVND (reference sequence). Trimming removed 8 bases from V and 3 bases from J, with 14 bases in between. The CDR3 is 14 amino acids. CDR3 amino acids: CASSLAADYNEQFF. CDR3 DNA: TGTGCCAGTTCCCTTGCGGCGGACTACAATGAGCAGTTCTTC.

This chain connects TRBV5-1 to TRBJ1-2; D is unclear. V lost 0 bases and J 4 bases, leaving 7 bases between the germline ends. The CDR3 totals 13 residues. Germline CDR1 reads SGHRS; CDR2 reads YFSETQ. The chain's CDR3 is CASSLGGLYGYTF. CDR3 in DNA: TGCGCCAGCAGCTTGGGCGGGCTCTATGGCTACACCTTC.

The chain employs TRBV6-5 and TRBJ2-1; 12 bases are a match to TRBD2. The germline V gene has CDR1 MNHEY and CDR2 SVGAGI. The CDR3 runs 14 residues. With 5 bases clipped from V and 8 bases from J, the junction kept 4 bases outside the gene matches. CDR3 in DNA: TGTGCCAGCAGTAGGACTAGCGGGATCGATGAGCAGTTCTTC. Its protein is CASSRTSGIDEQFF.

The V gene is TRBV18, the J gene TRBJ2-7, with D possibly being TRBD1 (6 bases). Germline CDR1 is KGHSH and CDR2 is LQKENI. CDR3 length equals 15 residues. V lost 5 bases and J lost 1, with 15 bases in between. The CDR3 sequence: CASSETGTLSYEQYF. CDR3 nucleotides: TGTGCCAGCTCAGAAACAGGGACCCTTTCCTACGAGCAGTACTTC. Combining the CDR3 with reference TRBV18 and TRBJ2-7 gives the whole variable domain NAGVMQNPRHLVRRRGQEARLRCSPMKGHSHVYWYRQLPEEGLKFMVYLQKENIIDESGMPKERFSAEFPKEGPSILRIQQVVRGDSAAYFCASSETGTLSYEQYFGPGTRLTVT.

The chain combines TRBV28 with TRBJ1-5, with D perhaps TRBD1 (5 bases). V lost 4 bases, J lost 0 bases, and 16 bases lay in between. CDR1 is MDHEN and CDR2 is SYDVKM in the germline V gene. The CDR3 contains 17 residues. The CDR3 loop reads CASSSPDSRYSNQPQHF. Written as DNA, the CDR3 is TGTGCCAGCAGTTCCCCAGACAGTCGATATAGCAATCAGCCCCAGCATTTT.

CDR3 sequence reads: CAWSVGGRDEQYF. CDR3 coding DNA: TGTGCCTGGAGTGTCGGCGGGAGGGACGAGCAGTACTTC. The chain joins TRBV30 to TRBJ2-7; 9 bases map to TRBD2. This CDR3 has 13 amino acids. V shed 0 bases, J shed 5 bases, and the junction held 2 bases outside the gene matches. Germline lookup yields CDR1 GTSNPN and CDR2 SVGIG (reference sequence).

This clone was seen only a few times. This chain connects TRBV5-6 to TRBJ1-1, with TRBD1 matching 7 bases. There are 14 residues in the CDR3. Germline V lookup: CDR1 SGHDT, CDR2 YYEEEE. V dropped 4 bases and J dropped 7; count of bases not matched to a gene: 10. The CDR3 loop reads CASSEGQSRGEAFF. Written as DNA, the CDR3 is TGTGCCAGCAGCGAGGGACAGTCCAGGGGTGAAGCTTTCTTT.

This rearrangement joins TRBV19 to TRBJ1-6, with 7 bases fitting TRBD1. CDR1 and CDR2 (germline): LNHDA, SQIVND (reference sequence). The CDR3 is made up of 14 amino acids. The V and J ends lost 4 bases and 7 bases, in that order; junction bases with no gene match: 4. The CDR3 is CASSNRDSNSPLHF. The DNA of the CDR3 is TGTGCCAGTAGTAACCGGGACAGCAATTCACCCCTCCACTTT.

The rearrangement joins TRBV4-3 to TRBJ2-7; 9 bases are a match to TRBD1. Unmatched junction bases numbered 11, after V lost 3 bases and J lost 5 bases. The CDR3 loop spans 16 amino acids. CDR1 and CDR2 from the germline V gene are LGHNA and YSLEER. The CDR3 loop is CASSQGTGRGGDEQYF. CDR3 in DNA: TGCGCCAGCAGCCAGGGGACAGGGCGAGGCGGCGACGAGCAGTACTTC.

V gene TRBV19 combines with J gene TRBJ2-7, with 9 bases aligning to TRBD2. Germline trimming cut 9 bases from V and 0 bases from J; bases unmatched to any gene: 3. The CDR3 sequence is 13 residues long. CDR1 is LNHDA and CDR2 is SQIVND in the germline V gene (reference sequence). The CDR3 DNA reads as TGTGCCAGCGATAGCGGGAGCTCCTACGAGCAGTACTTC. Translated: CASDSGSSYEQYF.

The chain combines TRBV5-6 with TRBJ1-4, with TRBD1 as a possible D gene (6 bases). This CDR3 has 13 residues. Trimming pared 2 bases from V and 8 bases from J, leaving 10 bases between. Germline CDR1 is SGHDT and CDR2 is YYEEEE. The CDR3 coding sequence is TGTGCCAGCAGCTTACAGGGCGGGGAAAAACTGTTTTTT. It specifies CASSLQGGEKLFF.

This chain connects TRBV12-5 to TRBJ2-7; TRBD1 is a possible D gene (6 bases). CDR1 LGHNT and CDR2 FRNRAP come from the germline V gene. The CDR3 spans 13 residues. V gave up 7 bases and J gave up 5 bases, with 15 bases separating them. The CDR3 region is CASARTGYDEQYF. CDR3 DNA sequence: TGTGCTAGTGCCCGAACAGGGTACGACGAGCAGTACTTC.

This rearrangement joins TRBV29-1 to TRBJ1-2; tentatively, D is TRBD1 (5 bases). V gave up 0 bases and J gave up 8 bases, with 10 bases separating them. Germline-derived CDR1 and CDR2 are SQVTM and ANQGSEA. The CDR3 has 12 residues. In nucleotides, the CDR3 is TGCAGCGTTGAAGAAGGGGACTGGGGCTACACCTTC. Amino acid sequence: CSVEEGDWGYTF. The full variable domain, with the rest looked up from reference TRBV29-1 and TRBJ1-2, is SAVISQKPSRDICQRGTSLTIQCQVDSQVTMMFWYRQQPGQSLTLIATANQGSEATYESGFVIDKFPISRPNLTFSTLTVSNMSPEDSSIYLCSVEEGDWGYTFGSGTRLTVV.

The rearrangement joins TRBV7-6 to TRBJ2-5; D remains unclear. The CDR3 runs to 12 residues. Germline V gene data show CDR1 as SGHVS and CDR2 as FNYEAQ. The V and J ends lost 1 base and 8 bases respectively, with 8 bases between them. The chain's CDR3 is CASSLVEDTQYF. CDR3 sequence (DNA): TGTGCCAGCAGCTTAGTCGAGGATACCCAGTACTTC.

The chain employs TRBV6-8 and TRBJ1-2; D unresolved. The CDR3 has 12 amino acids. Germline CDR1 and CDR2: MNHGY and SAAAGT. Trimming shortened V by 3 bases and J by 4 bases, and 6 bases separated the two germline ends. As DNA, the CDR3 is TGTGCCAGCAGTTATACGGGCTATGGCTACACCTTC. Translating it yields CASSYTGYGYTF.